One sample yielded the 32 T cell receptor beta chains listed below, sequenced in a study of T cell repertoires in cytomegalovirus infection. MiXCR, applied by TCRdb to the reads, yields one record per CDR3 protein. The top ten hold 9.5% to 15% of the sample, which has 830,000 or so distinct CDR3 sequences, around a third seen once. What these receptors recognize is not known. The sample in question was cultured CD8+ T cells from PBMCs, obtained from culture after CMV antigen stimulation. The origin of the receptors is a human donor in good health (CMV status not recorded). Some clones in this sample may be carry-over from other donors' samples.

This chain links TRBV12-3 or TRBV12-4 with TRBJ2-6; no definite D call. V lost 2 bases, J lost 2 bases, and 4 bases lay in between. CDR3 length: 14 residues. This CDR3 reads CASSLTAGANVLTF. CDR3 in DNA: TGTGCCAGCAGTTTAACGGCTGGGGCCAACGTCCTGACTTTC.

The gene calls are TRBV4-2 and TRBJ2-7; no reliable D call. The CDR3 is 13 amino acids. Deletions cut 5 bases from V and 5 bases from J, with 13 bases between. From germline, CDR1 is LGHNA and CDR2 YNFKEQ. The CDR3 protein is CASSSPTADEQYF. CDR3 in DNA: TGTGCCAGCAGCTCCCCGACCGCTGACGAGCAGTACTTC.

In its sample, this clonotype was seen a few times. Here the CDR3 reads CASSIRQATEAFF. In DNA form, the CDR3 reads TGTGCCAGCAGCATTCGACAGGCCACTGAAGCTTTCTTT. The V gene is TRBV7-9, the J gene TRBJ1-1, with a possible D match to TRBD1 (6 bases). From germline, CDR1 is SEHNR and CDR2 FQNEAQ (reference sequence). Trimming stripped 5 bases from V and 4 bases from J, with 11 bases between. The CDR3 is made up of 13 amino acids.

The chain recombines TRBV12-3 or TRBV12-4 with TRBJ2-1; D uncertain. Trimming took 3 bases from V and 13 from J, leaving 10 bases between them. The CDR3 sequence is 11 residues long. The CDR3 DNA reads TGTGCCAGCAGTTTGAAACAGCAACAGTTCTTC. Translation: CASSLKQQQFF.

The J gene is TRBJ2-1, the V gene TRBV28, with TRBD2 matching 11 bases. V lost 10 bases to trimming and J lost 4 bases; unmatched junction nucleotides: 6. Per the germline V gene, CDR1 is MDHEN and CDR2 is SYDVKM. This CDR3 is built from 14 residues. The CDR3 DNA reads as TGTGCCACCATACTAGCGGGGGTTTACAATGAGCAGTTCTTC. This encodes CATILAGVYNEQFF.

This clonotype was seen only a few times. The rearrangement uses TRBV7-6 and TRBJ2-1; 9 nucleotides line up with TRBD2. The CDR3 loop spans 17 amino acids. V shed 1 base and J 8 bases; nucleotides not matched to a gene: 12. CDR1 is SGHVS, CDR2 FNYEAQ, per germline. In DNA, the CDR3 is TGTGCCAGCAGCTTAGTGGGCGGGGGGGAAAATCGCGATGAGCAGTTCTTC. As protein: CASSLVGGGENRDEQFF.

The sample holds many counts of this clonotype. The chain employs TRBV12-3 or TRBV12-4 and TRBJ1-1, with 9 positions matching TRBD1. The CDR3 contains 14 residues. Trimming cost V 4 bases and J 1 base; bases outside gene matches: 1. The CDR3 sequence is CASSWGQGNTEAFF. DNA for the CDR3: TGTGCCAGCAGTTGGGGACAGGGGAACACTGAAGCTTTCTTT.

A note on this clonotype: One base away lies a much larger clone, so this may be a sequencing read error. This chain connects TRBV27 to TRBJ1-1; D is unresolved. The CDR3 loop spans 15 amino acids. In germline, CDR1 is MNHEY, CDR2 SMNVEV (reference sequence). Trimming removed 8 bases at V and 0 bases at J, with 16 bases between. The CDR3 sequence is CASGQGFGVNTEAFF. CDR3 in DNA: TGTGCCAGCGGTCAAGGGTTCGGGGTGAACACTGAAGCTTTCTTT.

The genes are TRBV4-1 and TRBJ2-1; 9 bases match TRBD1. The length of the CDR3 is 15 residues. Per germline, CDR1 MGHRA and CDR2 YSYEKL. The ends lost 4 bases at V and 10 bases at J; junction bases unmatched: 11. Here the CDR3 reads CASSLRLTGGREQFF. Here the CDR3 DNA reads TGCGCCAGCAGCCTTAGGTTGACAGGGGGTAGGGAGCAGTTCTTC.

This chain joins TRBV7-9 and TRBJ2-1, with TRBD1 as a possible D gene (6 bases). Germline V gene sequence: CDR1 SEHNR, CDR2 FQNEAQ (reference sequence). The CDR3 totals 11 residues. Trimming stripped 5 bases from V and 9 bases from J, with 8 bases between. The CDR3: CASSGQTEQFF. The CDR3 DNA is TGTGCCAGCAGCGGACAGACTGAGCAGTTCTTC.

This clonotype was seen at least ten times. The V call is TRBV12-3 or TRBV12-4, the J call TRBJ2-5, with 15 bases that match TRBD2. V was pared by 2 bases and J by 5 bases, with 6 bases of the junction left unmatched. CDR3 length: 17 residues. The CDR3 reads CASSLWGLAGGGETQYF. The CDR3 coding sequence is TGTGCCAGCAGTTTATGGGGACTAGCGGGGGGAGGGGAGACCCAGTACTTC.

There are a few counts of this clonotype. The chain carries TRBV9 and TRBJ2-1; D is uncertain. This CDR3 is built from 12 residues. Germline V CDR1 and CDR2: SGDLS, YYNGEE. The ends were cut back, 0 bases at V and 15 bases at J, with 13 bases in the middle. Here the CDR3 reads CASSVGGLHLFF. The CDR3 nucleotides read TGTGCCAGCAGCGTAGGTGGGCTCCATCTGTTCTTC.

This clonotype was counted between two and nine times. The genes are TRBV27 and TRBJ1-1; D unresolved. CDR1 and CDR2 from the germline V gene are MNHEY and SMNVEV (reference sequence). The ends were cut back, 0 bases at V and 3 bases at J, with 14 bases in the middle. The CDR3 spans 16 residues. CDR3 amino acids: CASSLSAGREDTEAFF. The CDR3, as DNA: TGTGCCAGCAGTTTATCAGCGGGCCGGGAGGACACTGAAGCTTTCTTT.

CDR3 in DNA: TGTGCCAGCAGCTTGGTCTCGTTTGGCTACAATGAGCAGTTCTTC. Translated, it gives CASSLVSFGYNEQFF. J is TRBJ2-1 and V is TRBV5-6; no reliable D call. V was clipped by 0 bases and J by 3 bases, with 10 bases between them. The CDR3 runs 15 residues. Germline loops: CDR1 SGHDT, CDR2 YYEEEE.

Only a few counts were recorded for this clonotype. The gene calls are TRBV20-1 and TRBJ2-1; 7 bases line up with TRBD1. The CDR3 loop spans 14 amino acids. The germline gives CDR1 DFQATT, CDR2 SNEGSKA (reference sequence). V dropped 4 bases and J dropped 0; count of bases not matched to a gene: 3. As DNA, the CDR3 is TGCAGTGCTATGACAGGGTACTCCTACAATGAGCAGTTCTTC. Translated: CSAMTGYSYNEQFF.

The genes are TRBV10-3 and TRBJ2-3; no reliable D call. The CDR3 extends over 17 amino acids. The V end was cut by 4 bases, the J end by 0 bases, with 17 bases between. Looked up from germline, CDR1 is ENHRY and CDR2 is SYGVKD. The CDR3 DNA sequence: TGTGCCATCAGTGGTGACTCTCCAAAGACTAGCACAGATACGCAGTATTTT. Translated, it gives CAISGDSPKTSTDTQYF.

This clonotype appeared a few times. This chain connects TRBV28 to TRBJ2-7; no reliable D call. The length of the CDR3 is 12 residues. Germline CDR1 reads MDHEN; CDR2 reads SYDVKM. V dropped 4 bases and J dropped 4 bases, with 8 bases sitting between them. This CDR3 is CASSSEPYEQYV. The DNA of the CDR3 is TGTGCCAGCAGTTCCGAGCCATACGAGCAGTACGTC.

This sequence joins TRBV27 and TRBJ2-5; the match to TRBD2 covers 10 bases. The CDR3 is 16 residues long. CDR1 and CDR2 from the germline V gene are MNHEY and SMNVEV (reference sequence). J was trimmed by 0 bases and V by 5 bases; bases with no gene match: 6. Here the CDR3 DNA reads TGTGCCAGCAGTGCTCTAGCGGGAGTGTACCAAGAGACCCAGTACTTC. It yields the protein CASSALAGVYQETQYF.

This clonotype was observed a handful of times. The rearrangement links TRBV7-2 to TRBJ1-2; D unresolved. Germline lookup yields CDR1 SGHTA and CDR2 FQGNSA. The CDR3 has 16 amino acids. V was shortened by 5 bases and J by 6 bases, with 22 bases between the two germline ends. In DNA, the CDR3 is TGTGCCAGCAGCCCAACCTTAGAGTATTCCGTCGATGGCTACACCTTC. Translated, it gives CASSPTLEYSVDGYTF.

The V call is TRBV5-5, the J call TRBJ2-7; perhaps TRBD1 as D (5 bases). V was trimmed by 0 bases and J by 3 bases, leaving 10 bases between them. The CDR3 runs 14 residues. Germline V lookup: CDR1 SGHKS, CDR2 YYEKEE (reference sequence). CDR3 sequence reads: CASSLGTPLYEQYF. CDR3 nucleotide sequence: TGTGCCAGCAGCTTGGGGACACCCCTCTACGAGCAGTACTTC.

The sample holds a few counts of this clonotype. The chain is built from TRBV7-2 and TRBJ2-3; D is perhaps TRBD2 (5 bases). The germline CDR1 and CDR2 sequences are SGHTA and FQGNSA. The length of the CDR3 is 14 residues. The V and J ends lost 4 bases and 2 bases respectively, with 10 bases between them. CDR3 region: CASSSWTYTDTQYF. CDR3 DNA sequence: TGTGCCAGCAGCTCCTGGACTTACACAGATACGCAGTATTTT.

The V call is TRBV4-1, the J call TRBJ1-1, with D possibly TRBD1 on 5 matching bases. The CDR3 runs 15 residues. Germline lookup yields CDR1 MGHRA and CDR2 YSYEKL. V shed 4 bases and J shed 6 bases, with 18 bases lying between them. CDR3 amino acids: CASSPYDTGGAEAFF. The CDR3 DNA follows: TGCGCCAGCAGCCCTTATGACACCGGGGGGGCTGAAGCTTTCTTT.

This chain joins TRBV2 and TRBJ2-1, with D perhaps TRBD1 or TRBD2 (7 bases each). V was clipped by 3 bases and J by 14 bases, with 17 bases between them. CDR1 and CDR2 from the germline V gene are SNHLY and FYNNEI. The CDR3 runs to 13 residues. The CDR3 here is CASSEGEGQGEFF. The CDR3 coding sequence is TGTGCCAGCAGTGAGGGGGAGGGGCAGGGGGAGTTCTTC.

Here the CDR3 reads CASSRDRLDGYTF. Here the CDR3 DNA reads TGTGCCAGCAGCCGGGACAGGCTCGATGGCTACACCTTC. This chain connects TRBV7-3 to TRBJ1-2, with 8 bases that match TRBD1. The CDR3 is made up of 13 amino acids. The germline V gene encodes CDR1 SGHTA and CDR2 FQGTGA. J gave up 6 bases and V 5 bases, and 5 bases lay outside the gene matches. Supplemented by reference TRBV7-3 and TRBJ1-2, the full variable domain reads GAGVSQTPSNKVTEKGKYVELRCDPISGHTALYWYRQSLGQGPEFLIYFQGTGAADDSGLPNDRFFAVRPEGSVSTLKIQRTERGDSAVYLCASSRDRLDGYTFGSGTRLTVV.

In its sample, this clonotype was seen many times. J is TRBJ1-2 and V is TRBV6-1; D gene ambiguous. The CDR3 loop spans 12 amino acids. Germline values: CDR1 MNHNS, CDR2 SASEGT. V lost 4 bases to trimming and J lost 10 bases, with 13 bases between them. DNA of the CDR3: TGTGCCAGCAGTGGGTTGGCAGTCGACTACACCTTC. Translation gives CASSGLAVDYTF.

This chain links TRBV6-5 with TRBJ2-3, with D unclear. CDR1 MNHEY and CDR2 SVGAGI come from the germline V gene. V shed 0 bases and J shed 0 bases, with 4 bases lying between them. The length of the CDR3 is 14 residues. CDR3 region: CASSYSKSTDTQYF. The CDR3 region has the DNA TGTGCCAGCAGTTACTCGAAGAGCACAGATACGCAGTATTTT.

In its sample, this clonotype was seen many times. V usage is TRBV7-2 and J usage is TRBJ2-2; D not resolved. Germline V gives CDR1 SGHTA, CDR2 FQGNSA. V dropped 8 bases and J dropped 1 base, with 11 bases sitting between them. This CDR3 region has 14 residues. The CDR3, as DNA: TGTGCCAGCTTACCGTATTTGAACACCGGGGAGCTGTTTTTT. Translating gives CASLPYLNTGELFF.

The table lists this clonotype with a few counts. The chain links TRBV7-6 to TRBJ2-2, with D perhaps matching TRBD1 (5 bases). The V gene lost 4 bases and the J gene lost 3 bases, with 15 bases spanning the gap. The CDR3 runs 16 residues. Germline CDR1 and CDR2: SGHVS and FNYEAQ. CDR3 sequence: CASSSPSGRDTGELFF. In DNA, the CDR3 is TGTGCCAGCAGCTCCCCGTCAGGGCGAGACACCGGGGAGCTGTTTTTT.

This chain joins TRBV15 and TRBJ2-2; no reliable D call. The V gene's germline CDR1 is LNHNV and CDR2 YYDKDF (reference sequence). The CDR3 covers 15 residues. The ends were cut back, 4 bases at V and 1 base at J, with 10 bases in the middle. CDR3 sequence: CATSTQYWNTGELFF. CDR3 in DNA: TGTGCCACCAGCACTCAGTATTGGAACACCGGGGAGCTGTTTTTT.

There are a few counts of this clonotype. The rearrangement joins TRBV11-1 to TRBJ2-3; D may be TRBD2 (5 bases). Trimming left V 5 bases short and J 3 bases short, with 15 bases between. The CDR3 contains 15 residues. Germline V lookup: CDR1 SGHAT, CDR2 FQDESV (reference sequence). The DNA for the CDR3 is TGTGCCAGCAGCCTCTCTACCCCGGGGACAGATACGCAGTATTTT. Residues: CASSLSTPGTDTQYF. Full variable domain (rest looked up from reference TRBV11-1 and TRBJ2-3): EAEVAQSPRYKITEKSQAVAFWCDPISGHATLYWYRQILGQGPELLVQFQDESVVDDSQLPKDRFSAERLKGVDSTLKIQPAELGDSAMYLCASSLSTPGTDTQYFGPGTRLTVL.

This clonotype has a handful of counts. J is TRBJ2-3 and V is TRBV6-5, with unresolved D. CDR1 and CDR2 (germline): MNHEY, SVGAGI. The CDR3 totals 14 residues. Trimming took off 5 bases at V and 3 bases at J, with 12 bases between the two ends. CDR3 sequence reads: CASSPAPATDTQYF. In DNA form, the CDR3 reads TGTGCCAGCAGTCCCGCCCCGGCGACAGATACGCAGTATTTT.

The chain has TRBV28 and TRBJ2-5, with D tentatively TRBD1 (6 bases). The ends were cut back, 5 bases at V and 3 bases at J, with 16 bases in the middle. This CDR3 is 15 amino acids long. From germline, CDR1 is MDHEN and CDR2 SYDVKM. The CDR3 sequence is CASSPRQGFEETQYF. For the CDR3, the DNA is TGTGCCAGCAGTCCGCGGCAGGGGTTCGAAGAGACCCAGTACTTC.